This entry describes one T cell receptor beta chain. The sample belongs to a study of control samples from healthy donors and cancer patients. From germline, CDR1 is SGHTA and CDR2 FQGNSA. V lost 1 base, J lost 4 bases, and 13 bases lay in between. The CDR3 runs to 15 residues. Generated by immunoSEQ multiplex PCR, the TCRdb table keeps only in-frame clones and is missing some. Found here are 400,000 to 450,000 clones, more than 80% of them singletons; the top ten hold 5.5% to 8%. The rearrangement uses TRBV7-2 and TRBJ2-5, with unresolved D. The sequenced material came from PBMCs. The source is a man in his forties with head and neck cancer. The CDR3 region is CASSLDRPGRETQYF. The CDR3, as DNA: TGTGCCAGCAGCTTAGATAGGCCCGGTCGAGAGACCCAGTACTTC.